This T cell receptor (beta chain) was retrieved from a study of T cells in Graves' hyperthyroidism and ophthalmopathy (dated by TCRdb to the late 2010s). About the full investigation: Peripheral blood samples were taken at initial diagnosis, before any treatment was given. To identify distinguishing TCR V-J signatures, a discovery cohort of some 100 patients was used, comprising 43 with Graves' ophthalmopathy and around 60 with stable Graves' hyperthyroidism. After sampling, hyperthyroidism patients received methimazole starting at 30 mg daily, and ophthalmopathy patients received high-dose intravenous methylprednisolone. Prospective prediction of ophthalmopathy was tested in an independent validation cohort of fewer than 20 hyperthyroidism patients and 15 to 17 patients who later progressed to ophthalmopathy. The paper reports TCR Vbeta CDR3 sequencing of more than 120 peripheral blood samples: some 44 ophthalmopathy, around 80 hyperthyroidism and approximately 17 progressor patients. In addition, the study compared T-cell repertoires in thyroid tissue and in blood from five to seven Graves' hyperthyroidism patients. For training and testing, the approximately 97 patients in the discovery cohort were randomly divided in a 7:3 ratio. The paper's findings and limits, for the study overall: Sample size was not statistically predetermined, and investigators were not blinded to group allocation. In validation, progression to ophthalmopathy was predicted by the model with 55% to 71% sensitivity and 72% to 80% specificity, a median of 6.5 months before onset. In cross-validation, a model built on a 13 V-J signature told ophthalmopathy apart from stable hyperthyroidism with approximately 90% sensitivity and roughly 81% specificity, and in testing the same model reached 80%/75%. Most expanded thyroid clonotypes (frequency above 0.001) were also detected in blood, a finding suggesting that blood repertoires may reflect thyroid immune responses.

Relative to germline, V is 3 bases shorter and J is 10 bases shorter, with 12 bases between their ends. Inclusive of the bounding cysteine and phenylalanine, the CDR3 is 12 residues long. Only the CDR3 part of the read is kept: 36 bases, read in frame from the first base. To note about this clonotype: What antigen it recognizes has not been identified. No base qualities exist here, and no much larger clone lies one base off it.

TCR beta CDR3 regions were amplified from RNA transcripts. For the first round of RT-PCR on the TCR CDR3, the HTBI primer set was used together with the Qiagen OneStep RT-PCR kit. Libraries were constructed in a second round of multiplex PCR, after which size selection and purification were carried out. Sequencing of the libraries was done on an Illumina HiSeq2000 using paired-end 100 bp reads. The authors processed their data as follows. SOAPnuke was used to process the raw data, throwing out any read that contained adapters or uncalled bases, had a mean Phred below 15, or lacked an exact constant-primer or identifier match. COPE v1.2.5 was used to merge high-quality paired reads, and clonotypes were defined as unique nucleotide sequences. Clonotypes were aligned to IMGT TRBV, TRBD and TRBJ reference segments using MiTCR v1.1. The analysis was restricted to V-J combinations with a frequency above 0.0001, which together covered 99.2% of the repertoires. The TCS score was defined as F50 (clonal expansion) divided by E x V (chaos), with BLOSUM62-based TCRdist calculated between CDR3 peptides within each V-J. Welch's t-statistics and random forest reduced several hundred V-J features to 10 to 15, which were used in a naive Bayes classifier (R e1071). TCRdb reworked the public reads: Q25 trimming with fastp, MiXCR clone assembly, productive beta chains retained. Entries are consolidated by CDR3 protein sequence, retaining the most common genes and DNA. TCRdb, not the authors, supplied the V and J calls. In all, the sample holds almost 600,000 distinct CDR3 sequences, and approximately 15% of those were seen once. The ten largest clonotypes hold approximately 5.7% of the sample.

Hyperthyroidism patients were newly diagnosed, with disease duration under 2 months, and aged 18 to 65 years. Patients with uncontrolled infections, other autoimmune diseases, pregnancy or lactation were excluded. Diagnoses relied on clinical symptoms, serum thyroxine and TRAb, thyroid ultrasound and orbital computed tomography. Blood from progressor patients was drawn when they were first diagnosed with hyperthyroidism, before any ophthalmopathy symptoms appeared. Ficoll-Paque density gradient centrifugation was used to isolate PBMCs from under 11 ml of fresh peripheral blood. Progressor patients were initially diagnosed with Graves' hyperthyroidism and developed ophthalmopathy during follow-up. Trizol reagent was used to extract total RNA, and RNA quality was then checked on an Agilent 2100 Bioanalyzer.

The receptor's source is a young woman with Graves' hyperthyroidism that later progressed to Graves' ophthalmopathy. Sequenced material: blood. The chain uses TRBV12-3 or TRBV12-4 and TRBJ2-5; the D gene is possibly TRBD2, with 5 bases matching. The sequenced DNA: TGTGCCAGCAGTTTTCGGGGATATGACCAGTACTTC. This sequence encodes CASSFRGYDQYF.